The T cell receptor (beta chain) under discussion was sequenced for a study of control samples from healthy donors and cancer patients. Generated by immunoSEQ multiplex PCR, the TCRdb table keeps only in-frame clones and is missing some. The sample yields over 100,000 clones, about nine tenths seen once. This CDR3 has 14 residues. The ends were cut back, 11 bases at V and 0 bases at J, with 11 bases in the middle. CDR1 SEHNR and CDR2 FQNEAQ come from the germline V gene (reference sequence). V and J are TRBV7-9 and TRBJ2-6; D gene unclear. The clonotype originates from a woman between 45 and 60 years old in good health. The sample was blood. This CDR3 is CAAGYRSGANVLTF. DNA of the CDR3: TGTGCCGCTGGCTACCGCTCTGGGGCCAACGTCCTGACTTTC.